The 8 T cell receptor beta chains below all came from one sample that was sequenced in a study of cytomegalovirus exposure and HLA in healthy donors. Vbeta (60) and Jbeta (13) primers were used in the PCR. Measured with immunoSEQ multiplex PCR; TCRdb has only the in-frame clones, and not every one. The sample lists some 170,000 clones; approximately 79% were seen once. Sequencing input: PBMCs. The receptors were gathered from a man aged 40-50 years in good health and CMV-seronegative.

The rearrangement uses TRBV5-5 and TRBJ2-5; 8 bases are shared with TRBD1. CDR1 is SGHKS, CDR2 YYEKEE, per germline (reference sequence). CDR3 length: 14 amino acids. The junction had 4 bases not matched to a gene; V was cut back by 1 base and J by 5 bases. In nucleotides, the CDR3 is TGTGCCAGCAGCTTGAGAGGACAGGGTGAGACCCAGTACTTC. Translation: CASSLRGQGETQYF. The full variable domain, its missing parts supplied by reference TRBV5-5 and TRBJ2-5, is DAGVTQSPTHLIKTRGQQVTLRCSPISGHKSVSWYQQVLGQGPQFIFQYYEKEERGRGNFPDRFSARQFPNYSSELNVNALLLGDSALYLCASSLRGQGETQYFGPGTRLLVL.

As DNA, the CDR3 is TGTGCCAGCAGCTCTAGCGGGAGAAGGGAGACCCAGTACTTC. Amino acid sequence: CASSSSGRRETQYF. The chain employs TRBV5-4 and TRBJ2-5, with 10 bases matching TRBD2. The trim removed 3 bases at V and 5 bases at J, leaving 4 bases unmatched. The CDR3 length is 14 residues. Germline V gives CDR1 SGHNT, CDR2 YYREEE (reference sequence). The full variable domain, completed using reference TRBV5-4 and TRBJ2-5, is ETGVTQSPTHLIKTRGQQVTLRCSSQSGHNTVSWYQQALGQGPQFIFQYYREEENGRGNFPPRFSGLQFPNYSSELNVNALELDDSALYLCASSSSGRRETQYFGPGTRLLVL.

The genes are TRBV5-1 and TRBJ2-2, with 8 nucleotides matching TRBD2. Germline V CDR1 and CDR2: SGHRS, YFSETQ. V gave up 5 bases and J gave up 7 bases; unmatched junction bases: 10. The CDR3 spans 15 residues. CDR3 bases: TGCGCCAGCAGACCCACCGGGACTAGTGGCGGGGAGCTGTTTTTT. This translates into CASRPTGTSGGELFF.

The chain carries TRBV1 and TRBJ2-1; the D call in the table, TRBD2, was not verified against the DNA. TRBV1 constitutes a pseudogene. The CDR3 is made up of 18 amino acids. Here the CDR3 reads CTSSQGLGRESTYNEQFF. The CDR3 nucleotides are TGCACCAGCAGCCAAGGTCTCGGTCGGGAGTCCACCTACAATGAGCAGTTCTTC.

Points on this clone: A junction end diverges from the germline sequence, so it may reflect a read error. This sequence joins TRBV7-9 and TRBJ2-1, with 10 positions matching TRBD2. The germline V gene encodes CDR1 SEHNR and CDR2 FQNEAQ (reference sequence). CDR3 length: 16 amino acids. The CDR3 DNA follows: TGTTCCAGCAGCCCGCCAAGCGGGAGGGCCTACAATGAGCAGTTCTTC. Its protein product is CSSSPPSGRAYNEQFF.

V is TRBV6-1 and J is TRBJ2-7; D remains unclear. This CDR3 has 12 residues. V gave up 7 bases and J gave up 5 bases, with 12 bases separating them. The germline gives CDR1 MNHNS, CDR2 SASEGT. The DNA for the CDR3 is TGTGCCAGCACCCCAAACCGGGACGAGCAGTACTTC. Protein: CASTPNRDEQYF.

The genes are TRBV2 and TRBJ2-5, with D tentatively TRBD2 (7 bases). Germline V gene lookup returns CDR1 SNHLY and CDR2 FYNNEI. This CDR3 contains 14 residues. The germline V and J ends were trimmed by 3 bases and 5 bases, with 13 bases remaining between them. The CDR3 region is CASSEGRGAETQYF. In DNA, the CDR3 is TGTGCCAGCAGTGAGGGGAGGGGGGCGGAGACCCAGTACTTC.

J is TRBJ1-2 and V is TRBV29-1, with D possibly TRBD1 on 6 matching bases. CDR1 is SQVTM, CDR2 ANQGSEA, per germline. Trimming removed 7 bases at V and 4 bases at J, with 10 bases between. This CDR3 is built from 11 residues. CDR3 region: CSGTGTYGYTF. Here the CDR3 DNA reads TGCAGCGGAACAGGGACCTATGGCTACACCTTC.